This entry lists 26 T cell receptor beta chains sequenced from one sample in a study of blood T cell repertoires in COVID-19 (dated by TCRdb to the early 2020s). The method behind the library was the immunoSEQ multiplex PCR assay. The table was pulled from immuneACCESS by TCRdb, which kept in-frame rearrangements only. Such tables lose some clones; where checked, under half of the loss comes from unresolved V genes, and the rest has no known cause. The sample has about 150,000 clones on record, approximately 84% of them singletons. Together, the top ten hold less than 3.5% of the sample. Material for sequencing was peripheral blood. The origin of the receptors is an elderly woman with COVID-19, enrolled during active disease.

The rearrangement links TRBV27 to TRBJ1-5, with 11 bases fitting TRBD1. CDR3 size: 16 residues. From germline, CDR1 is MNHEY and CDR2 SMNVEV (reference sequence). Losses at the gene ends were 4 bases for V and 4 bases for J; bases not matched to a gene: 6. The CDR3 region is CASSSWTGGWNQPQHF. DNA of the CDR3: TGTGCCAGCAGTTCCTGGACAGGGGGCTGGAATCAGCCCCAGCATTTT.

V usage is TRBV19 and J usage is TRBJ1-2, with D tentatively TRBD1 (6 bases). CDR1 and CDR2 (germline): LNHDA, SQIVND (reference sequence). This CDR3 is built from 14 residues. Trimming took off 5 bases at V and 6 bases at J, with 16 bases between the two ends. The CDR3 DNA reads TGTGCCAGTAGTCCTGTGGGGGCGTCTGATGGCTACACCTTC. Its protein is CASSPVGASDGYTF.

This chain joins TRBV5-1 and TRBJ2-3, with D possibly being TRBD2 (6 bases). The CDR3 runs 17 residues. Germline CDR1 is SGHRS and CDR2 is YFSETQ. V dropped 1 base and J dropped 2 bases, with 17 bases sitting between them. CDR3 protein: CASSLSRAGPATDTQYF. For the CDR3, the DNA is TGCGCCAGCAGCTTGTCAAGGGCGGGGCCGGCCACAGATACGCAGTATTTT.

The V and J genes are TRBV6-1 and TRBJ2-4, with 7 positions matching TRBD2. The CDR3 is 16 amino acids. V lost 2 bases, J lost 3 bases, and 7 bases stayed unmatched. Germline CDR1 MNHNS, CDR2 SASEGT. CDR3 protein: CASSEWAGEVKNIQYF. The CDR3, as DNA: TGTGCCAGCAGTGAATGGGCGGGAGAGGTCAAAAACATTCAGTACTTC.

The genes are TRBV6-5 and TRBJ1-2; a possible D gene is TRBD1 (6 bases). The ends were cut back, 0 bases at V and 8 bases at J, with 13 bases in the middle. The CDR3 length is 14 residues. Germline V gene lookup returns CDR1 MNHEY and CDR2 SVGAGI. In DNA, the CDR3 is TGTGCCAGCAGTTACTCGTACGCAGGGGTAGGCTACACCTTC. Amino acid sequence: CASSYSYAGVGYTF.

V usage is TRBV5-5 and J usage is TRBJ2-4, with 12 bases identical to TRBD2. V lost 4 bases and J lost 6; bases outside the gene matches: 5. The CDR3 is 15 residues long. The germline V gene has CDR1 SGHKS and CDR2 YYEKEE (reference sequence). In DNA form, the CDR3 reads TGTGCCAGCAGCCGGACTAGCGGGATGGGAAACATTCAGTACTTC. Translation gives CASSRTSGMGNIQYF.

V usage is TRBV30 and J usage is TRBJ1-5; no definite D call. The CDR3 runs to 13 residues. The germline V gene has CDR1 GTSNPN and CDR2 SVGIG (reference sequence). Trimming took 1 base from V and 6 from J, leaving 10 bases between them. CDR3 residues: CAWSAGGSQPQHF. The CDR3 DNA reads as TGTGCCTGGAGTGCGGGAGGGAGTCAGCCCCAGCATTTT.

J is TRBJ1-2 and V is TRBV10-3; 7 bases are a match to TRBD1. J lost 5 bases, V lost 3 bases, and 6 bases had no gene match. Germline lookup yields CDR1 ENHRY and CDR2 SYGVKD. The CDR3 has 14 amino acids. In DNA form, the CDR3 reads TGTGCCATCAGTGACCTTACAGGGGAGTATGGCTACACCTTC. Translated: CAISDLTGEYGYTF.

The J gene is TRBJ2-3, the V gene TRBV15, with 8 bases that match TRBD2. The J segment lost 4 bases and the V segment lost 5 bases, leaving 5 bases of the junction unmatched. CDR3 length: 14 amino acids. CDR1 is LNHNV, CDR2 YYDKDF, per germline (reference sequence). This CDR3 is CATSVGGAPDTQYF. The CDR3 DNA sequence: TGTGCCACCAGCGTCGGGGGGGCCCCAGATACGCAGTATTTT.

This rearrangement joins TRBV10-3 to TRBJ2-6; TRBD1 matches 8 bases. The CDR3 spans 17 residues. The V gene's germline CDR1 is ENHRY and CDR2 SYGVKD. Trimming took 6 bases from V and 0 from J; bases not matched to a gene: 7. The CDR3 coding sequence is TGTGCCATCAGCCCCGGGACAGGCGTCTCTGGGGCCAACGTCCTGACTTTC. Encoded protein: CAISPGTGVSGANVLTF.

This chain joins TRBV10-3 and TRBJ2-7; 8 positions agree with TRBD1. V lost 10 bases to trimming and J lost 3 bases; unmatched junction nucleotides: 2. The germline gives CDR1 ENHRY, CDR2 SYGVKD. The CDR3 is 11 residues long. The CDR3 bases are TGTGCCAACGGACAGGGCTACGAGCAGTACTTC. Translated, it gives CANGQGYEQYF.

The chain is built from TRBV9 and TRBJ2-1; 10 bases are shared with TRBD2. The ends lost 0 bases at V and 4 bases at J; junction bases unmatched: 1. Germline CDR1 reads SGDLS; CDR2 reads YYNGEE. CDR3 size: 15 residues. DNA for the CDR3: TGTGCCAGCAGCGTAGGTAGCGGGAGGTACAATGAGCAGTTCTTC. It specifies CASSVGSGRYNEQFF.

This clone appeared once. The genes are TRBV5-1 and TRBJ2-2; TRBD2 agrees at 8 bases. CDR1 is SGHRS, CDR2 YFSETQ, per germline. The CDR3 extends over 16 amino acids. The junction had 5 bases not matched to a gene; V was cut back by 0 bases and J by 4 bases. Here the CDR3 DNA reads TGCGCCAGCAGCTTGGTCGGGAGGGCTGGCACCGGGGAGCTGTTTTTT. Protein product: CASSLVGRAGTGELFF.

The CDR3 nucleotides read TGTGCCAGCAGCTTGGGCCAGGGGGTGTTAAACAATGAGCAGTTCTTC. Translated, it gives CASSLGQGVLNNEQFF. The V gene is TRBV5-5, the J gene TRBJ2-1; 7 bases agree with TRBD1. The CDR3 is 16 amino acids. Looked up from germline, CDR1 is SGHKS and CDR2 is YYEKEE (reference sequence). The trim removed 0 bases at V and 5 bases at J, leaving 8 bases unmatched.

This clone appeared a few times. J is TRBJ2-7 and V is TRBV16, with 8 bases aligning to TRBD1. V lost 7 bases to trimming and J lost 2 bases; unmatched junction nucleotides: 10. This CDR3 is 15 amino acids long. Germline values: CDR1 KGHSY, CDR2 FQNENV. CDR3 nucleotide sequence: TGTGCCAGCACCGTAACGGGACAGGTAACCTACGAGCAGTACTTC. This sequence encodes CASTVTGQVTYEQYF.

This chain uses TRBV9 with TRBJ2-1, with TRBD1 as a possible D gene (5 bases). The V gene lost 1 base and the J gene lost 4 bases, with 15 bases spanning the gap. CDR1 is SGDLS and CDR2 is YYNGEE in the germline V gene. The CDR3 spans 16 residues. In DNA form, the CDR3 reads TGTGCCAGCAGCGTAATCGACAGTGAGCTTTACAATGAGCAGTTCTTC. This sequence encodes CASSVIDSELYNEQFF.

V usage is TRBV6-2 or TRBV6-3 and J usage is TRBJ2-7; TRBD2 agrees at 7 bases. The V gene's germline CDR1 is MNHEY and CDR2 SVGEGT. Losses at the gene ends were 6 bases for V and 6 bases for J; bases not matched to a gene: 8. The CDR3 length is 13 residues. The DNA of the CDR3 is TGTGCCAGCAGCCCCAACCGCGGGGGCGAGCAGTACTTC. Its protein product is CASSPNRGGEQYF.

The chain uses TRBV29-1 and TRBJ2-3, with D maybe TRBD1 (5 bases). The CDR3 totals 13 residues. Germline values: CDR1 SQVTM, CDR2 ANQGSEA. Trimming took off 3 bases at V and 0 bases at J, with 7 bases between the two ends. CDR3 sequence: CSVDRDSTDTQYF. The CDR3 DNA is TGCAGCGTTGACAGGGATAGCACAGATACGCAGTATTTT.

This chain joins TRBV10-3 and TRBJ2-7; the match to TRBD2 covers 8 bases. After removal of 8 bases from V and 2 bases from J, the junction contained 8 bases not matched to a gene. CDR1 and CDR2 (germline): ENHRY, SYGVKD. The CDR3 has 14 amino acids. CDR3 amino acids: CAIWTGGDPYEQYF. The CDR3 DNA reads as TGTGCCATCTGGACGGGAGGGGATCCCTACGAGCAGTACTTC.

On this clone itself: One end of the junction does not line up with germline, which may come from a read error. This chain connects TRBV7-9 to TRBJ2-7; TRBD2 matches 7 bases. CDR3 length: 13 residues. Germline V CDR1 and CDR2: SEHNR, FQNEAQ (reference sequence). The CDR3 spells CASSLAASYEQYF. Written as DNA, the CDR3 is TGTGCCAGCAGCCTAGCGGCTTCCTACGAGCAGTACTTC.

The sample holds one count of this clone. This rearrangement joins TRBV5-8 to TRBJ2-7, with D possibly matching TRBD1 (5 bases). Germline values: CDR1 SGHTS, CDR2 YDEGEE. The CDR3 is made up of 13 amino acids. V shed 4 bases and J shed 8 bases, with 16 bases lying between them. CDR3: CASSIGQARKQYF. The CDR3 nucleotides read TGTGCCAGCAGCATCGGACAAGCCCGCAAGCAGTACTTC.

This CDR3 reads CSVGGLAELGLEQYF. The CDR3, as DNA: TGCAGCGTTGGGGGACTAGCCGAACTTGGCCTCGAGCAGTACTTC. The rearrangement uses TRBV29-1 and TRBJ2-7; 9 bases fit TRBD2. This CDR3 is built from 15 residues. Germline trimming cut 4 bases from V and 6 bases from J; bases unmatched to any gene: 13. Germline V CDR1 and CDR2: SQVTM, ANQGSEA.

This clone was observed a few times. This rearrangement joins TRBV10-3 to TRBJ2-2; D gene unclear. V lost 2 bases and J lost 1, with 8 bases in between. In germline, CDR1 is ENHRY, CDR2 SYGVKD. The CDR3 has 15 amino acids. CDR3 sequence reads: CAISETNKNTGELFF. The CDR3 DNA follows: TGTGCCATCAGTGAGACCAACAAGAACACCGGGGAGCTGTTTTTT.

This clone was found once. This sequence joins TRBV28 and TRBJ2-3, with 7 bases aligning to TRBD2. V was pared by 7 bases and J by 4 bases, with 8 bases of the junction left unmatched. The CDR3 runs to 14 residues. Germline CDR1 MDHEN, CDR2 SYDVKM. CDR3 DNA sequence: TGTGCCAGCACCGGCGGGAGAGGGTCAGATACGCAGTATTTT. Translation: CASTGGRGSDTQYF. The full variable domain, rest sourced from reference TRBV28 and TRBJ2-3, is DVKVTQSSRYLVKRTGEKVFLECVQDMDHENMFWYRQDPGLGLRLIYFSYDVKMKEKGDIPEGYSVSREKKERFSLILESASTNQTSMYLCASTGGRGSDTQYFGPGTRLTVL.

The chain joins TRBV7-2 to TRBJ1-5, with D unresolved. The CDR3 is 14 amino acids. The germline V gene has CDR1 SGHTA and CDR2 FQGNSA. Between the trimmed V and J ends, which lost 3 bases and 3 bases, there was a span of 9 bases. In DNA form, the CDR3 reads TGTGCCAGCAGCTTTATAAGAGACAATCAGCCCCAGCATTTT. It is translated as CASSFIRDNQPQHF.

This sequence joins TRBV5-4 and TRBJ1-2, with TRBD1 matching over 7 bases. Germline CDR1 is SGHNT and CDR2 is YYREEE (reference sequence). CDR3 length: 15 residues. V dropped 4 bases and J dropped 2; count of bases not matched to a gene: 8. CDR3 region: CASSAATGANYGYTF. The DNA of the CDR3 is TGTGCCAGCAGCGCAGCAACAGGGGCCAACTATGGCTACACCTTC.